This T cell receptor (beta chain) was captured by sequencing in a study of response to subunit inactivated influenza vaccine. TCRdb re-called the RT-PCR reads with MiXCR, one entry per CDR3 protein. The repertoire holds just under 250,000 distinct CDR3 sequences, with approximately 12% as singletons. This clonotype was observed many times. Trimming took 7 bases from V and 5 from J, leaving 14 bases between them. This CDR3 has 13 residues. CDR1 and CDR2 (germline): MDHEN, SYDVKM. This sequence joins TRBV28 and TRBJ1-1, with a tentative D call TRBD1 (6 bases). The sequences come from non-naive T cells sorted from PBMCs, collected roughly 15 days before vaccination. This sequence was found in a man between 50 and 59 years old who received an inactivated influenza vaccine. The CDR3 sequence: CASTRGRGTEAFF. The CDR3, as DNA: TGTGCCAGCACCCGGGGGCGAGGTACTGAAGCTTTCTTT.